The next 20 T cell receptor beta chains were all read from a single sample in a study of CD8 T cells in ankylosing spondylitis. TCRdb passed the 5' RACE reads through MiXCR, listing each CDR3 protein once. The sample shows under 450,000 distinct CDR3 sequences, 20% of them seen only once. Sequenced: blood, either unsorted or a sorted T cell fraction (not recorded which). The source of these receptors is a male donor with ankylosing spondylitis or in good health (not recorded which).

This CDR3 is CASTVQRLSAWGRPYNEQFF. The CDR3 DNA is TGTGCCAGCACCGTGCAGCGTTTGAGCGCGTGGGGGCGACCCTACAATGAGCAGTTCTTC. The rearrangement links TRBV5-6 to TRBJ2-1, with D perhaps matching TRBD1 (6 bases). The CDR3 spans 20 residues. V gave up 6 bases and J gave up 2 bases, with 30 bases separating them. Germline values: CDR1 SGHDT, CDR2 YYEEEE.

The chain carries TRBV4-1 and TRBJ2-3; 11 nucleotides agree with TRBD2. Germline V gene data show CDR1 as MGHRA and CDR2 as YSYEKL. Trimming at V came to 4 bases and at J to 4 bases, leaving 7 bases not matched to a gene. CDR3 size: 16 residues. CDR3 loop: CASSPLAGGDADTQYF. CDR3 coding DNA: TGCGCCAGCAGCCCCTTAGCGGGGGGGGATGCAGATACGCAGTATTTT.

This clonotype was seen a few times. The V and J genes are TRBV20-1 and TRBJ2-2; a weak D match, TRBD2 (5 bases). The CDR3 covers 16 residues. Germline V gene lookup returns CDR1 DFQATT and CDR2 SNEGSKA (reference sequence). V was trimmed by 5 bases and J by 4 bases, leaving 20 bases between them. In DNA form, the CDR3 reads TGCAGTGCTGGTTCTAAGGACTCTTCATTCACCGGGGAGCTGTTTTTT. Encoded protein: CSAGSKDSSFTGELFF.

This sequence joins TRBV29-1 and TRBJ2-7; TRBD1 or TRBD2 may be the D gene (6 bases each). Germline assignment: CDR1 SQVTM and CDR2 ANQGSEA. The CDR3 runs 13 residues. The V gene lost 0 bases and the J gene lost 6 bases, with 12 bases spanning the gap. CDR3 loop: CSVEDLGGSEQYF. The CDR3 bases are TGCAGCGTTGAAGATCTGGGGGGCAGCGAGCAGTACTTC.

The chain couples TRBV4-2 to TRBJ2-1; D perhaps matches TRBD2 (5 bases). V lost 1 base to trimming and J lost 8 bases, with 12 bases between them. CDR1 and CDR2 (germline): LGHNA, YNFKEQ. The CDR3 runs to 14 residues. The CDR3 is CASSQGTPTYEQFF. The CDR3 DNA sequence: TGTGCCAGCAGCCAAGGGACTCCGACCTATGAGCAGTTCTTC.

The chain is built from TRBV4-1 and TRBJ1-4; D unclear. Trimming left V 1 base short and J 10 bases short, with 7 bases between. Germline CDR1 is MGHRA and CDR2 is YSYEKL. The CDR3 totals 12 residues. This CDR3 is CASSQVDGKLFF. The CDR3 DNA sequence: TGCGCCAGCAGCCAAGTGGACGGAAAACTGTTTTTT.

This chain joins TRBV6-1 and TRBJ2-1; 8 nucleotides match TRBD1. The germline V gene encodes CDR1 MNHNS and CDR2 SASEGT. The CDR3 sequence is 15 residues long. The V and J ends lost 6 bases and 9 bases, in that order; junction bases with no gene match: 13. CDR3 sequence reads: CASSEALGQVIEQFF. The CDR3 DNA reads TGTGCCAGCAGCGAGGCCCTGGGACAGGTCATTGAGCAGTTCTTC.

This clonotype was found many times. The chain couples TRBV12-3 or TRBV12-4 to TRBJ1-6; 9 bases align to TRBD1. The CDR3 loop spans 16 amino acids. Losses at the gene ends were 4 bases for V and 7 bases for J; bases not matched to a gene: 8. The CDR3 protein is CASSSTGQGINSPLHF. CDR3 bases: TGTGCCAGCAGTTCCACTGGACAGGGGATAAATTCACCCCTCCACTTT.

This clonotype was recorded many times. In DNA, the CDR3 is TGCAGTGCTAGACTCATCGGACACTATGGCTACACCTTC. Its translation is CSARLIGHYGYTF. V gene TRBV20-1 combines with J gene TRBJ1-2; no firm D call. The ends were cut back, 2 bases at V and 3 bases at J, with 10 bases in the middle. Germline CDR1 reads DFQATT; CDR2 reads SNEGSKA (reference sequence). The length of the CDR3 is 13 residues.

This clonotype has more than one count but fewer than ten. The chain combines TRBV3-1 with TRBJ1-3, with 7 bases that match TRBD1. The length of the CDR3 is 15 residues. The junction had 7 bases not matched to a gene; V was cut back by 6 bases and J by 2 bases. The germline gives CDR1 LGHDT, CDR2 YNNKEL (reference sequence). This chain's CDR3 is CASRLDRKAGNTIYF. The CDR3 nucleotides are TGTGCCAGCAGGTTGGACAGGAAAGCTGGAAACACCATATATTTT.

V usage is TRBV28 and J usage is TRBJ2-4; a possible D gene is TRBD2 (6 bases). The CDR3 has 12 residues. V was clipped by 9 bases and J by 5 bases, with 11 bases between them. The germline CDR1 and CDR2 sequences are MDHEN and SYDVKM. The CDR3 reads CASKGLQNIQYF. Written as DNA, the CDR3 is TGTGCCAGTAAGGGACTTCAAAACATTCAGTACTTC.

This clonotype has just a few counts. The rearrangement joins TRBV27 to TRBJ2-7; the D is unclear. The CDR3 is made up of 13 amino acids. Trimming shortened V by 8 bases and J by 4 bases, and 15 bases separated the two germline ends. CDR1 is MNHEY and CDR2 is SMNVEV in the germline V gene (reference sequence). This CDR3 reads CASAGPYAYEQYF. Here the CDR3 DNA reads TGTGCCAGCGCCGGCCCATACGCTTACGAGCAGTACTTC.

This clonotype was observed a handful of times. The rearrangement links TRBV12-3 or TRBV12-4 to TRBJ2-2; D possibly uses TRBD1 or TRBD2 (6 bases each). This CDR3 spans 14 amino acids. Trimming removed 6 bases at V and 9 bases at J, with 17 bases between. As DNA, the CDR3 is TGTGCCAGCAGCCACCCGGACGGGGGCAGGGAGCTGTTTTTT. It translates to CASSHPDGGRELFF.

There are a few counts of this clonotype. The chain carries TRBV27 and TRBJ1-2; TRBD1 matches at 10 bases. CDR1 and CDR2 (germline): MNHEY, SMNVEV (reference sequence). The J segment lost 8 bases and the V segment lost 4 bases, leaving 7 bases of the junction unmatched. The CDR3 extends over 14 amino acids. The CDR3 DNA is TGTGCCAGCAGTTCAATCGGGACAGGGGAAGGCTACACCTTC. Protein product: CASSSIGTGEGYTF.

This clonotype has more than one count but fewer than ten. The chain has TRBV20-1 and TRBJ2-7, with 11 bases matching TRBD1. The CDR3 extends over 16 amino acids. The V and J ends lost 0 bases and 2 bases, in that order; junction bases with no gene match: 6. The germline V gene encodes CDR1 DFQATT and CDR2 SNEGSKA (reference sequence). This CDR3 is CSARDRGTGGTYEQYF. For the CDR3, the DNA is TGCAGTGCTAGAGATCGGGGGACAGGGGGTACCTACGAGCAGTACTTC.

The chain couples TRBV18 to TRBJ2-5, with D possibly TRBD1 on 6 matching bases. Germline V gene data show CDR1 as KGHSH and CDR2 as LQKENI. V lost 2 bases, J lost 2 bases, and 15 bases lay in between. The CDR3 is 16 residues long. The chain's CDR3 is CASSPEKGQFQETQYF. CDR3 sequence (DNA): TGTGCCAGCTCACCAGAGAAAGGACAGTTTCAAGAGACCCAGTACTTC.

This clonotype has only a few counts. The chain links TRBV20-1 to TRBJ2-7; possible D gene TRBD1, 6 bases. CDR3 size: 14 residues. V lost 1 base to trimming and J lost 2 bases, with 12 bases between them. Germline V lookup: CDR1 DFQATT, CDR2 SNEGSKA (reference sequence). In DNA form, the CDR3 reads TGCAGTGCTAGAGGGGGGCCGGACCCCTACGAGCAGTACTTC. Protein sequence: CSARGGPDPYEQYF.

This clonotype was counted a few times. In DNA form, the CDR3 reads TGTGCCAGCAGTTACGGAGCGGGGGGCCGCTACAATGAGCAGTTCTTC. Translated, it gives CASSYGAGGRYNEQFF. The J gene is TRBJ2-1, the V gene TRBV6-5; 9 nucleotides agree with TRBD2. Germline V gene lookup returns CDR1 MNHEY and CDR2 SVGAGI. This CDR3 comprises 16 residues. J was trimmed by 3 bases and V by 2 bases; bases with no gene match: 5.

This clonotype was observed a handful of times. J is TRBJ2-1 and V is TRBV6-1, with D possibly being TRBD1 (6 bases). V was trimmed by 5 bases and J by 0 bases, leaving 11 bases between them. Germline lookup yields CDR1 MNHNS and CDR2 SASEGT. The length of the CDR3 is 15 residues. The CDR3 nucleotides read TGTGCCAGCAGTATAACAGGGAGCTCCTACAATGAGCAGTTCTTC. The encoded protein is CASSITGSSYNEQFF.

About this clonotype itself: Since a much larger clone is just one base distant, this may be a read error. The chain recombines TRBV12-3 or TRBV12-4 with TRBJ2-7; no clear D. Trimming cost V 6 bases and J 7 bases, with 13 bases left between them. This CDR3 region has 12 residues. DNA of the CDR3: TGTGCCAGCAGCTCAGACCTTGAGGAGCAGTACTTC. Translating gives CASSSDLEEQYF.